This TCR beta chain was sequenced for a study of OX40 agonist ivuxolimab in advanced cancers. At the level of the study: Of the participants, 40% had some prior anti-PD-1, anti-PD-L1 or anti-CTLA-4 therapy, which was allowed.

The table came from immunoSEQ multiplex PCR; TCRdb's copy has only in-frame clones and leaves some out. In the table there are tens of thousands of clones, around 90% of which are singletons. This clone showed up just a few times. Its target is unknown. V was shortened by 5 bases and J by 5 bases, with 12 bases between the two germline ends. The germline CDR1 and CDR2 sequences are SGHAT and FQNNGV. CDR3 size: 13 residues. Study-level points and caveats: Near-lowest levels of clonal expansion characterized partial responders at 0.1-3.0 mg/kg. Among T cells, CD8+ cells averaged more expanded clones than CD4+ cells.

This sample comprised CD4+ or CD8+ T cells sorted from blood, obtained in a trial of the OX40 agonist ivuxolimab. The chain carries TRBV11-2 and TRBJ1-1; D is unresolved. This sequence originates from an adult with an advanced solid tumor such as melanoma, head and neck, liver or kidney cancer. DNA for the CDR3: TGTGCCAGCAGCCCCGGGGTTGTTACTGAAGCTTTCTTT. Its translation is CASSPGVVTEAFF. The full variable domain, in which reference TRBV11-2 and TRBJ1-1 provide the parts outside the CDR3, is EAGVAQSPRYKIIEKRQSVAFWCNPISGHATLYWYQQILGQGPKLLIQFQNNGVVDDSQLPKDRFSAERLKGVDSTLKIQPAKLEDSAVYLCASSPGVVTEAFFGQGTRLTVV.